This T cell receptor beta chain originates from a study of shared clonotypes between healthy human individuals. Study-wide points: Non-shared clonotypes showed lower generation probabilities than clonotypes common to all four donors. Deeper or shallower sequencing was expected to change how clonotypes are shared among donors.

The study separated CD4+ cells into CD45RA+ naive and CD45RA-negative memory subsets. Several immunoSEQ plates held equal portions of the genomic DNA taken from each subset. Produced via immunoSEQ multiplex PCR; TCRdb's table is partial and in-frame only. The top ten hold approximately 0.38% of the sample, which has under 1,900,000 clones, 98% seen once. This CDR3 spans 14 amino acids. Germline CDR1 is SGHKS and CDR2 is YYEKEE (reference sequence). The V segment lost 0 bases and the J segment 6 bases; nucleotides outside the gene matches: 4. As regards this clone: Its antigen is not known.

Sequenced input: naive CD4+ T cells sorted from blood. Subset in this sample: CD45RA+ positively selected. The sequence came from a man aged 30 to 45 in good health. This chain joins TRBV5-5 and TRBJ1-1; 8 bases are a match to TRBD1. CDR3 residues: CASSLDQGAAEAFF. The CDR3 DNA follows: TGTGCCAGCAGCTTGGATCAGGGGGCGGCTGAAGCTTTCTTT. The full variable domain, with the rest looked up from reference TRBV5-5 and TRBJ1-1, is DAGVTQSPTHLIKTRGQQVTLRCSPISGHKSVSWYQQVLGQGPQFIFQYYEKEERGRGNFPDRFSARQFPNYSSELNVNALLLGDSALYLCASSLDQGAAEAFFGQGTRLTVV.